This T cell receptor beta chain was profiled in a study of T cells expressing NK-cell markers (dated by TCRdb to 2018 to 2020). Regarding the study in general: In sorted CD3+CD56+NKG2C+, CD3+CD56+NKG2C- and CD3+CD56-NKG2C+ T-cell subsets from about eight donors, TCR beta-chain repertoires were profiled. Among the eight sequenced donors, seven were HCMV-seropositive and one was HCMV-seronegative. All eight donors whose samples were sequenced were randomly selected healthy volunteers, three of them men and five women. The libraries were sequenced on Illumina HiSeq 2000/2500, MiSeq or NextSeq, producing 2 x 150 bp reads.

Overall study results and their limits: For 5 or 6 donors, the dominant CD3+CD56+NKG2C+ clonotypes were among the top 10 CD8+ clonotypes and accounted for about 1.0-7.5% of CD8+ T cells. Those dominant clonotypes were again the most abundant among CD3+CD56-NKG2C+ cells in four donors, at about 28.3-65%. It remained unclear whether the expanded NKG2C-expressing T cell clones were specific for HCMV antigens.

The sequencing machine was an Illumina HiSeq 2000. TCR beta cDNA libraries were prepared using 5'RACE template switching, which introduced a universal primer site and unique molecular identifiers. cDNA synthesis was primed from the TCR beta constant segment, followed by two successive PCR amplification steps. In the authors' own workflow: MIGEC was used to demultiplex reads and group reads by UMI, and MiTCR was used to assemble and quantify clonotypes. To remove erroneous sequences, TCR cDNA sequences were retained only when supported by two or more reads. The tcR package was used for downstream repertoire analysis, and clonotypes were matched between fractions using CDR3 nucleotide sequence together with V segment. Antigen specificity was annotated against VDJdb with VDJmatch, allowing one amino acid substitution in CDR3. One entry per CDR3 protein sequence results from the TCRdb reprocessing of the reads, with DNA left out. These V and J calls originate from TCRdb's pipeline instead of the authors' own analysis. This sample's clone table shows about 260,000 distinct CDR3 sequences. In total, the top ten clones hold about 0.39% of the sample.

HCMV serostatus was determined by detecting HCMV-specific IgG in serum with a commercial ELISA kit. Peripheral blood mononuclear cells were isolated from blood by Ficoll density gradient centrifugation. Worth noting for this clonotype: It has no known antigen specificity.

This TCR was recovered from a young man in good health. Donor details come from another sample of the same person, matched by shared clones. Sequencing input: blood T cells: a sorted CD56 or NKG2C T cell subset, CD4+ or CD8+ T cells, or bulk PBMC T cells (not recorded which).

CDR3 sequence: CASSLARGQPQHF. The receptor chain draws on TRBV7-8 and TRBJ1-5. The CDR3, cysteine through phenylalanine, is 13 amino acids long. DNA for this receptor is not on file. The germline V gene specifies SGHVS as CDR1 and FQNEAQ as CDR2.